Below, 29 T cell receptor beta chains from the same sample are listed, as sequenced in a study of blood T cell repertoires in COVID-19. Profiling relied on immunoSEQ multiplex PCR, and the TCRdb table lists in-frame clones only, not all of them. Found here are hundreds of thousands of clones, 85% to 90% of them singletons; the top ten hold approximately 7.3%. Specimen: peripheral blood. These receptors were obtained from a woman aged 70-85 years with COVID-19, enrolled during active disease.

The CDR3 bases are TGTGCCACCAGTGATTCACAGGTCTACGAGCAGTACTTC. It translates to CATSDSQVYEQYF. The V and J genes are TRBV24-1 and TRBJ2-7; a weak D match, TRBD1 (5 bases). Germline-derived CDR1 and CDR2 are KGHDR and SFDVKD. The ends were cut back, 2 bases at V and 3 bases at J, with 7 bases in the middle. The CDR3 runs 13 residues.

The chain joins TRBV30 to TRBJ1-3; a possible D gene is TRBD1 (6 bases). Trimming took 3 bases from V and 4 from J, leaving 16 bases between them. CDR1 is GTSNPN and CDR2 is SVGIG in the germline V gene (reference sequence). This CDR3 has 15 residues. CDR3 residues: CAWSLPGAAGNTIYF. In nucleotides, the CDR3 is TGTGCCTGGAGCCTCCCAGGGGCGGCAGGAAACACCATATATTTT.

V and J are TRBV27 and TRBJ1-5; D remains unclear. The germline V and J ends were trimmed by 5 bases and 6 bases, with 23 bases remaining between them. The CDR3 runs to 17 residues. CDR1 is MNHEY, CDR2 SMNVEV, per germline (reference sequence). CDR3 amino acids: CASSPRGLQKTSQPQHF. The CDR3 nucleotides read TGTGCCAGCAGTCCTCGAGGGCTCCAGAAGACGAGTCAGCCCCAGCATTTT.

The genes are TRBV5-1 and TRBJ1-2, with D unclear. CDR1 is SGHRS, CDR2 YFSETQ, per germline. Between the trimmed V and J ends, which lost 0 bases and 0 bases, there was a span of 21 bases. This CDR3 spans 19 amino acids. The CDR3 DNA is TGCGCCAGCAGCTTGGCCCCCCCGAGCGGGGTTTTGGCTAACTATGGCTACACCTTC. Translation: CASSLAPPSGVLANYGYTF.

This clone was counted once. The sample has other DNA sequences that encode this CDR3 too. The V call is TRBV28, the J call TRBJ2-3, with a weak D call TRBD2 (6 bases). This CDR3 region has 13 residues. Germline V gives CDR1 MDHEN, CDR2 SYDVKM. V was trimmed by 3 bases and J by 3 bases, leaving 7 bases between them. The CDR3 DNA is TGTGCCAGCAGTTTCGGGGGAACAGATACGCAGTATTTT. Amino acid sequence: CASSFGGTDTQYF. The complete variable domain, with remaining parts taken from reference TRBV28 and TRBJ2-3, reads DVKVTQSSRYLVKRTGEKVFLECVQDMDHENMFWYRQDPGLGLRLIYFSYDVKMKEKGDIPEGYSVSREKKERFSLILESASTNQTSMYLCASSFGGTDTQYFGPGTRLTVL.

This chain uses TRBV28 with TRBJ2-3, with TRBD1 identical over 7 bases. Losses at the gene ends were 7 bases for V and 2 bases for J; bases not matched to a gene: 12. CDR3 length equals 16 residues. CDR1 is MDHEN, CDR2 SYDVKM, per germline. The CDR3 DNA follows: TGTGCCAGCACTTCCCTACCGGGACAGTACACAGATACGCAGTATTTT. Translating gives CASTSLPGQYTDTQYF.

The chain is built from TRBV19 and TRBJ2-1, with TRBD2 as a possible D gene (5 bases). Germline V gene lookup returns CDR1 LNHDA and CDR2 SQIVND (reference sequence). The CDR3 extends over 14 amino acids. Trimming cost V 6 bases and J 8 bases, with 17 bases left between them. CDR3 in amino acids: CASRFSGGRDEQFF. For the CDR3, the DNA is TGTGCCAGTAGATTCAGCGGTGGTAGGGATGAGCAGTTCTTC. The variable domain in full, completed from reference TRBV19 and TRBJ2-1, reads DGGITQSPKYLFRKEGQNVTLSCEQNLNHDAMYWYRQDPGQGLRLIYYSQIVNDFQKGDIAEGYSVSREKKESFPLTVTSAQKNPTAFYLCASRFSGGRDEQFFGPGTRLTVL.

J is TRBJ1-1 and V is TRBV19; TRBD1 aligns across 9 bases. Germline V gives CDR1 LNHDA, CDR2 SQIVND (reference sequence). Trimming at V came to 6 bases and at J to 5 bases, leaving 10 bases not matched to a gene. The CDR3 sequence is 15 residues long. In nucleotides, the CDR3 is TGTGCCAGTAGCCGAGCGCCGGGACAGGGTACTGAAGCTTTCTTT. This encodes CASSRAPGQGTEAFF.

V and J are TRBV5-1 and TRBJ2-7, with D perhaps matching TRBD1 (5 bases). The CDR3 loop spans 13 amino acids. The germline V and J ends were trimmed by 2 bases and 3 bases, with 9 bases remaining between them. The germline V gene has CDR1 SGHRS and CDR2 YFSETQ. CDR3 DNA: TGCGCCAGCAGCTTTGACAGAAGCTACGAGCAGTACTTC. This codes for CASSFDRSYEQYF. Variable domain in full (rest from reference TRBV5-1 and TRBJ2-7): KAGVTQTPRYLIKTRGQQVTLSCSPISGHRSVSWYQQTPGQGLQFLFEYFSETQRNKGNFPGRFSGRQFSNSRSEMNVSTLELGDSALYLCASSFDRSYEQYFGPGTRLTVT.

The CDR3 DNA reads as TGTGCCAGCAGGGGCCGGGGACTGAGCAATCAGCCCCAGCATTTT. As protein: CASRGRGLSNQPQHF. This chain joins TRBV2 and TRBJ1-5; perhaps TRBD1 as D (5 bases). V dropped 6 bases and J dropped 1 base, with 13 bases sitting between them. Germline V gives CDR1 SNHLY, CDR2 FYNNEI. The CDR3 has 15 amino acids.

This chain uses TRBV6-5 with TRBJ1-2, with D tentatively TRBD1 (6 bases). V lost 6 bases and J 1 base, leaving 15 bases between the germline ends. CDR3 size: 15 residues. Germline V gene data show CDR1 as MNHEY and CDR2 as SVGAGI. The CDR3 sequence: CASSTTDRSNYGYTF. DNA for the CDR3: TGTGCCAGCAGCACTACCGACAGGAGTAACTATGGCTACACCTTC.

The rearrangement links TRBV30 to TRBJ1-4, with D uncertain. This CDR3 contains 14 residues. Per the germline V gene, CDR1 is GTSNPN and CDR2 is SVGIG (reference sequence). V gave up 1 base and J gave up 8 bases, with 14 bases separating them. CDR3 in amino acids: CAWSDGFPGEKLFF. CDR3 nucleotides: TGTGCCTGGAGTGACGGGTTCCCGGGAGAAAAACTGTTTTTT.

The rearrangement uses TRBV7-8 and TRBJ2-7; a possible D gene is TRBD2 (6 bases). CDR3 length equals 15 residues. Trimming removed 5 bases from V and 0 bases from J, with 14 bases in between. CDR1 and CDR2 from the germline V gene are SGHVS and FQNEAQ. CDR3 amino acids: CASSPGLDFSYEQYF. CDR3 DNA: TGTGCCAGCAGCCCGGGACTGGACTTCTCCTACGAGCAGTACTTC.

The chain couples TRBV19 to TRBJ1-5; 7 bases are shared with TRBD1. With V trimmed by 3 bases and J by 5 bases, 4 bases remained unmatched. In germline, CDR1 is LNHDA, CDR2 SQIVND (reference sequence). This CDR3 spans 14 amino acids. CDR3 DNA: TGTGCCAGTAGTATTTGGCAGGGGGATCAGCCCCAGCATTTT. This translates into CASSIWQGDQPQHF.

The chain couples TRBV6-5 to TRBJ2-2; the D is unclear. This CDR3 contains 14 residues. Germline CDR1 and CDR2: MNHEY and SVGAGI. V lost 8 bases and J lost 5, with 15 bases in between. The CDR3 protein is CASLRLTETGELFF. The CDR3 bases are TGTGCCAGCCTAAGGTTAACGGAGACCGGGGAGCTGTTTTTT.

The chain is built from TRBV13 and TRBJ1-6; no reliable D call. The CDR3 consists of 12 residues. V lost 4 bases and J lost 9, with 7 bases in between. Germline V lookup: CDR1 PRHDT, CDR2 FYEKMQ (reference sequence). The CDR3 sequence is CASSSLGSPLHF. As DNA, the CDR3 is TGTGCCAGCAGCTCCCTCGGTTCACCCCTCCACTTT.

This clone appeared a few times. V gene TRBV7-8 combines with J gene TRBJ1-5; 7 positions agree with TRBD1. V gave up 1 base and J gave up 5 bases; unmatched junction bases: 5. Germline CDR1 and CDR2: SGHVS and FQNEAQ. The CDR3 has 15 residues. The CDR3 loop is CASSLEGGLDQPQHF. The CDR3 nucleotides read TGTGCCAGCAGCTTAGAAGGGGGCTTGGATCAGCCCCAGCATTTT.

V and J are TRBV6-5 and TRBJ1-1; 7 positions agree with TRBD1. J was trimmed by 3 bases and V by 6 bases; bases with no gene match: 10. Germline loops: CDR1 MNHEY, CDR2 SVGAGI. This CDR3 region has 15 residues. The CDR3 coding sequence is TGTGCCAGCAGAGACAGGGCGGCAGAGGACACTGAAGCTTTCTTT. This sequence encodes CASRDRAAEDTEAFF.

The chain employs TRBV6-6 and TRBJ2-1; 9 bases are shared with TRBD1. CDR3 length: 14 amino acids. The germline CDR1 and CDR2 sequences are MNHNY and SVGAGI (reference sequence). The CDR3 is CACSRDRDTHEQFF. CDR3 DNA: TGTGCGTGTAGTAGGGACAGGGACACCCATGAGCAGTTCTTC.

This rearrangement joins TRBV5-1 to TRBJ2-5; D gene uncertain. CDR3 length: 11 amino acids. Trimming removed 4 bases at V and 5 bases at J, with 6 bases between. The germline gives CDR1 SGHRS, CDR2 YFSETQ. The CDR3 DNA reads as TGCGCCAGCAGCGAGGTGGAGACCCAGTACTTC. It yields the protein CASSEVETQYF.

The J gene is TRBJ2-7, the V gene TRBV7-8; 10 bases align to TRBD2. Germline lookup yields CDR1 SGHVS and CDR2 FQNEAQ. This CDR3 spans 15 amino acids. V lost 4 bases and J lost 6; bases outside the gene matches: 9. The CDR3: CASSSLTGTSVEQYF. DNA for the CDR3: TGTGCCAGCAGCTCCTTAACCGGGACTAGCGTCGAGCAGTACTTC.

The chain carries TRBV28 and TRBJ1-6; 7 bases fit TRBD1. This CDR3 contains 16 residues. The germline CDR1 and CDR2 sequences are MDHEN and SYDVKM. The V segment lost 3 bases and the J segment 3 bases; nucleotides outside the gene matches: 5. The CDR3 is CASSFFQGGYNSPLHF. CDR3 DNA: TGTGCCAGCAGTTTTTTCCAGGGGGGCTATAATTCACCCCTCCACTTT.

Concerning this clone itself: One end of the junction does not line up with germline, which may come from a read error. This chain links TRBV5-8 with TRBJ1-6; D is uncertain. This CDR3 has 10 amino acids. The germline CDR1 and CDR2 sequences are SGHTS and YDEGEE. This CDR3 reads CAAYNSPLHF. CDR3 bases: TGTGCCGCCTACAATTCACCCCTCCACTTT.

The table lists this clone with many counts. This chain uses TRBV30 with TRBJ1-2; no clear D gene. The V end lost 2 bases, the J end lost 5 bases, and 12 bases lay between the germline ends. Germline assignment: CDR1 GTSNPN and CDR2 SVGIG (reference sequence). CDR3 length: 13 amino acids. CDR3 nucleotide sequence: TGTGCCTGGAGTTCTCTAGTAGGTTATGGCTACACCTTC. Amino acids: CAWSSLVGYGYTF.

This clone has just one count. The rearrangement joins TRBV9 to TRBJ1-3; possible D gene TRBD1, 6 bases. V gave up 4 bases and J gave up 4 bases, with 15 bases separating them. The V gene's germline CDR1 is SGDLS and CDR2 YYNGEE. CDR3 length: 15 residues. The CDR3, as DNA: TGTGCCAGCAGCCTAGACCAGGGGCCCGGAAACACCATATATTTT. This codes for CASSLDQGPGNTIYF. Supplemented by reference TRBV9 and TRBJ1-3, the full variable domain reads DSGVTQTPKHLITATGQRVTLRCSPRSGDLSVYWYQQSLDQGLQFLIQYYNGEERAKGNILERFSAQQFPDLHSELNLSSLELGDSALYFCASSLDQGPGNTIYFGEGSWLTVV.

This clone was counted only a few times. This chain links TRBV27 with TRBJ1-1; 10 positions agree with TRBD1. Germline CDR1 and CDR2: MNHEY and SMNVEV (reference sequence). The CDR3 totals 17 residues. V dropped 2 bases and J dropped 3; count of bases not matched to a gene: 9. CDR3 DNA sequence: TGTGCCAGCAGTTTACGATTTTCTGACAGGGGGCACACTGAAGCTTTCTTT. Residues: CASSLRFSDRGHTEAFF.

The rearrangement links TRBV5-1 to TRBJ1-3, with D hard to call. There are 16 residues in the CDR3. V was clipped by 0 bases and J by 0 bases, with 10 bases between them. Germline V gene lookup returns CDR1 SGHRS and CDR2 YFSETQ. The CDR3 protein is CASSLAGSGSGNTIYF. The CDR3 nucleotides read TGCGCCAGCAGCTTGGCCGGGAGTGGCTCTGGAAACACCATATATTTT. Looking up the rest from reference TRBV5-1 and TRBJ1-3 gives the full variable domain: KAGVTQTPRYLIKTRGQQVTLSCSPISGHRSVSWYQQTPGQGLQFLFEYFSETQRNKGNFPGRFSGRQFSNSRSEMNVSTLELGDSALYLCASSLAGSGSGNTIYFGEGSWLTVV.

The chain carries TRBV6-1 and TRBJ1-6; possibly TRBD1 for D (5 bases). This CDR3 contains 16 residues. Germline values: CDR1 MNHNS, CDR2 SASEGT. The V end lost 2 bases, the J end lost 7 bases, and 15 bases lay between the germline ends. The CDR3 region is CASSEMNRFPNSPLHF. The CDR3 DNA reads TGTGCCAGCAGTGAAATGAACAGGTTCCCCAATTCACCCCTCCACTTT.

The chain carries TRBV4-1 and TRBJ1-2; a possible D gene is TRBD1 (6 bases). Germline lookup yields CDR1 MGHRA and CDR2 YSYEKL. Trimming took off 4 bases at V and 2 bases at J, with 11 bases between the two ends. The CDR3 is 14 residues long. The CDR3 protein is CASSRNRENYGYTF. The CDR3 DNA is TGCGCCAGCAGCCGTAACAGGGAGAACTATGGCTACACCTTC.